This T cell receptor beta chain is drawn from a study of blood T cell repertoires in COVID-19. Study-wide background: Specimens from acute and convalescent COVID-19 originated in the United States, Italy and Spain. PBMCs, B-cell-depleted T cells, or T cells were the source of the cDNA or gDNA that made up the material.

Libraries were prepared by immunoSEQ multiplex PCR; TCRdb keeps only in-frame clonotypes and omits some of them. This table holds some 250,000 clones, about nine tenths found once. The length of the CDR3 is 12 residues. Trimming left V 4 bases short and J 2 bases short, with 8 bases between. The V gene's germline CDR1 is SQVTM and CDR2 ANQGSEA. Enrollees, about 18 to 90 years old, lived in about two dozen US areas. Membership in each cohort depended on participant-reported clinical history. The rearrangement links TRBV29-1 to TRBJ1-2; D remains ambiguous. The sequencing input was PBMCs or T cells enriched from blood (not recorded which). This clonotype was sampled from a woman in her 30s with acute COVID-19. The DNA for the CDR3 is TGCAGCGTTGTGGTGACAAACTATGGCTACACCTTC. It is translated as CSVVVTNYGYTF.